This T cell receptor beta chain stems from a study of T cell repertoires in cytomegalovirus infection. TCRdb re-called the reads through MiXCR, storing one row per CDR3 protein. Seen here are roughly 760,000 distinct CDR3 sequences, approximately 40% observed once, and the top ten hold roughly 2.8%. The V and J ends lost 7 bases and 6 bases, in that order; junction bases with no gene match: 3. Germline V gene data show CDR1 as MDHEN and CDR2 as SYDVKM. The length of the CDR3 is 14 residues. The chain couples TRBV28 to TRBJ2-1, with 13 bases that match TRBD2. This receptor was taken from a human donor in good health (CMV status not recorded). Some clones in this sample may be carry-over from other donors' samples. Sequencing was carried out using PBMCs. This chain's CDR3 is CASTRTSGSNEQFF. Written as DNA, the CDR3 is TGTGCCAGCACCCGGACTAGCGGGAGCAATGAGCAGTTCTTC.